A selection of T cell receptor beta chains follows, all from one sample in a study of blood T cell repertoires in COVID-19. Generated by immunoSEQ multiplex PCR, the TCRdb table keeps only in-frame clones and is missing some. The sample comprises approximately 90,000 clones, around 90% of which are singletons, and roughly 5% rests with the top ten. Source material: peripheral blood. These TCRs come from a man aged 55 to 70 with COVID-19, enrolled during active disease. The CDR3 runs from the conserved cysteine through the conserved F or W. The order of the fields is J gene, V gene, CDR3 protein.

j_gene: TRBJ1-6; v_gene: TRBV7-2; CDR3aa: CASSLRFRDSPLHF
j_gene: TRBJ1-4; v_gene: TRBV27; CDR3aa: CASSQGTGGVGEKLFF
j_gene: TRBJ1-5; v_gene: TRBV4-3; CDR3aa: CASSQDSGTDNQPQHF
j_gene: TRBJ2-7; v_gene: TRBV30; CDR3aa: CAVGGGREQYF
j_gene: TRBJ2-7; v_gene: TRBV19; CDR3aa: CASSSDRNSYEQYF
j_gene: TRBJ2-2; v_gene: TRBV5-4; CDR3aa: CASSFADRLTGELFF
j_gene: TRBJ1-1; v_gene: TRBV9; CDR3aa: CASRRGSGDTEAFF
j_gene: TRBJ1-1; v_gene: TRBV9; CDR3aa: CASNPDGNMNTEAFF
j_gene: TRBJ1-1; v_gene: TRBV30; CDR3aa: CAWSVGRTWGTEAFF
j_gene: TRBJ1-2; v_gene: TRBV3-1/TRBV3-2; CDR3aa: CASSQGGGYYGYTF
j_gene: TRBJ2-1; v_gene: TRBV5-1; CDR3aa: CASTGTSGRAILYNEQFF
j_gene: TRBJ2-1; v_gene: TRBV7-9; CDR3aa: CASSPADYIYNEQFF
j_gene: TRBJ2-3; v_gene: TRBV29-1; CDR3aa: CSVGQAGGPDTQYF
j_gene: TRBJ2-2; v_gene: TRBV5-1; CDR3aa: CASSRSLAGADGELFF
j_gene: TRBJ1-2; v_gene: TRBV6-1; CDR3aa: CASSERRTGIGYTF
j_gene: TRBJ2-7; v_gene: TRBV19; CDR3aa: CASRDDRDDDEQYF
j_gene: TRBJ2-2; v_gene: TRBV7-9; CDR3aa: CASRGQGLVGELFF
j_gene: TRBJ1-1; v_gene: TRBV30; CDR3aa: CAWSGLYGGANTEAFF
j_gene: TRBJ2-1; v_gene: TRBV19; CDR3aa: CASSSTSGDWNEQFF
j_gene: TRBJ1-4; v_gene: TRBV5-1; CDR3aa: CASSLDRTGAGEKLFF
j_gene: TRBJ2-3; v_gene: TRBV7-3; CDR3aa: CASSSLAGVGDTQYF
j_gene: TRBJ1-1; v_gene: TRBV30; CDR3aa: CAWSVQGESTEAFF
j_gene: TRBJ2-7; v_gene: TRBV6-5; CDR3aa: CASTQTRDNYEQYF
j_gene: TRBJ2-6; v_gene: TRBV6-2/TRBV6-3; CDR3aa: CASSRQGSSGANVLTF
j_gene: TRBJ2-7; v_gene: TRBV5-4; CDR3aa: CASSWAGSYEQYF
j_gene: TRBJ1-6; v_gene: TRBV30; CDR3aa: CAWSPSGDSPLHF
j_gene: TRBJ2-3; v_gene: TRBV5-1; CDR3aa: CASSTDFTDTQYF
j_gene: TRBJ2-3; v_gene: TRBV30; CDR3aa: CALGRSPDTQYF
j_gene: TRBJ2-2; v_gene: TRBV19; CDR3aa: CASTTRPAGDVTGELFF